Listed below are T cell receptor beta chains from one sample, sequenced in a study of CD8+CD57+ T cells in acquired aplastic anemia. MiXCR, applied by TCRdb to the reads, yields one record per CDR3 protein. This table holds about 75,000 distinct CDR3 sequences, approximately 70% found once. Sequencing used sorted CD4+, CD8+, or CD8+CD57+ T cells (not recorded which) from PBMCs. The receptors here all came from a human donor with aplastic anemia. CDR3s include the opening cysteine and the closing phenylalanine or tryptophan. The order of the fields is D gene, clone size, J gene, V gene, CDR3 length, CDR3 DNA, CDR3 protein. A D gene is named only where the DNA matches it firmly. Clone size is not always given. Where it is, it says once, few, many or a class for expanded clones.

d_gene: TRBD1; abundance: -; j_gene: TRBJ2-1; v_gene: TRBV10-3; len: 16; CDR3nt: TGTGCCATCAGTCCACAAGGGACAGGGAACTACAATGAGCAGTTCTTC; CDR3aa: CAISPQGTGNYNEQFF
d_gene: -; abundance: few; j_gene: TRBJ2-4; v_gene: TRBV29-1; len: 13; CDR3nt: TGCAGCGTTGAGCCAGGGGAAGGGGACATTCAGTACTTC; CDR3aa: CSVEPGEGDIQYF
d_gene: -; abundance: -; j_gene: TRBJ2-3; v_gene: TRBV29-1; len: 14; CDR3nt: TGCAGCGTTGAACGGTCCCGGAGCACAGATACGCAGTATTTT; CDR3aa: CSVERSRSTDTQYF
d_gene: TRBD2; abundance: -; j_gene: TRBJ2-5; v_gene: TRBV19; len: 15; CDR3nt: TGTGCCAGTAGTATTCTAGCGGGCAACCAAGAGACCCAGTACTTC; CDR3aa: CASSILAGNQETQYF
d_gene: TRBD1; abundance: -; j_gene: TRBJ2-5; v_gene: TRBV19; len: 14; CDR3nt: TGTGCCAGTAGCTCCTGGGACAGCCAAGAGGCCCAGTACTTC; CDR3aa: CASSSWDSQEAQYF
d_gene: -; abundance: -; j_gene: TRBJ1-1; v_gene: TRBV19; len: 11; CDR3nt: TGTGCCAGTAGCGGGTACACTGAAGCTTTCTTT; CDR3aa: CASSGYTEAFF
d_gene: -; abundance: -; j_gene: TRBJ2-5; v_gene: TRBV10-3; len: 14; CDR3nt: TGTGCCATCAGTGAGGAGGGGATGATGGAGACCCAGTACTTC; CDR3aa: CAISEEGMMETQYF
d_gene: TRBD1; abundance: -; j_gene: TRBJ2-5; v_gene: TRBV2; len: 13; CDR3nt: TGTGCCACAGAGGGACAGGGGAGAGAGACCCAGTACTTC; CDR3aa: CATEGQGRETQYF
d_gene: TRBD2; abundance: -; j_gene: TRBJ2-7; v_gene: TRBV13; len: 16; CDR3nt: TGTGCCAGCAGCTTACAGGGGCTAGCGGGAAGCTACGAGCAGTACTTC; CDR3aa: CASSLQGLAGSYEQYF
d_gene: TRBD1; abundance: once; j_gene: TRBJ1-6; v_gene: TRBV20-1; len: 13; CDR3nt: TGCAGTGCTACCAGACAGGGTAATTCACCCCTCCACTTT; CDR3aa: CSATRQGNSPLHF
d_gene: -; abundance: -; j_gene: TRBJ2-5; v_gene: TRBV10-2; len: 13; CDR3nt: TGCGCCAGCACCTGGGACTCCCAAGAGACCCAGTACTTC; CDR3aa: CASTWDSQETQYF
d_gene: -; abundance: -; j_gene: TRBJ2-1; v_gene: TRBV7-3; len: 16; CDR3nt: TGTGCCAGCAGCTTAACGTCCGACAGTTCATACAATGAGCAGTTCTTC; CDR3aa: CASSLTSDSSYNEQFF
d_gene: TRBD1; abundance: -; j_gene: TRBJ1-1; v_gene: TRBV7-8; len: 16; CDR3nt: TGTGCCAGCAGCCGCGCCTTTGACAGGGCCCACACTGAAGCTTTCTTT; CDR3aa: CASSRAFDRAHTEAFF
d_gene: -; abundance: few; j_gene: TRBJ2-1; v_gene: TRBV2; len: 13; CDR3nt: TGTGCCAGCAGTGGAACAGGGAACAATGAGCAGTTCTTC; CDR3aa: CASSGTGNNEQFF
d_gene: TRBD1; abundance: -; j_gene: TRBJ2-3; v_gene: TRBV15; len: 13; CDR3nt: TGTGCCATCCGGGACAGGCCAGAAGATACGCAGTATTTT; CDR3aa: CAIRDRPEDTQYF
d_gene: -; abundance: -; j_gene: TRBJ1-5; v_gene: TRBV7-2; len: 15; CDR3nt: TGTGCCAGCAGCTCCGAGTGGGGGAGCAATCAGCCCCAGCATTTT; CDR3aa: CASSSEWGSNQPQHF
d_gene: TRBD2; abundance: few; j_gene: TRBJ2-1; v_gene: TRBV11-2; len: 16; CDR3nt: TGTGCCAGCAGCGTAGAGGGACTAGCGGCTTACAATGAGCAGTTCTTC; CDR3aa: CASSVEGLAAYNEQFF
d_gene: -; abundance: few; j_gene: TRBJ2-5; v_gene: TRBV7-2; len: 16; CDR3nt: TGTGCCAGCAGCCCTATCGGTCACAATCTGATAGAGACCCAGTACTTC; CDR3aa: CASSPIGHNLIETQYF
d_gene: -; abundance: many; j_gene: TRBJ2-2; v_gene: TRBV10-3; len: 18; CDR3nt: TGTGCCATCAGGGCCTCGGTAGTGGCGGGATCGGGTCCCGGGGAGCTGTTTTTT; CDR3aa: CAIRASVVAGSGPGELFF
d_gene: -; abundance: few; j_gene: TRBJ2-5; v_gene: TRBV29-1; len: 11; CDR3nt: TGCAGCGTTTGGTCTCAAGAGACCCAGTACTTC; CDR3aa: CSVWSQETQYF
d_gene: -; abundance: -; j_gene: TRBJ1-1; v_gene: TRBV15; len: 14; CDR3nt: TGTGCCACCAGCCTTCCGGGGACGAGCACTGAAGCTTTCTTT; CDR3aa: CATSLPGTSTEAFF
d_gene: -; abundance: -; j_gene: TRBJ2-7; v_gene: TRBV10-1; len: 18; CDR3nt: TGCGCCAGCAGTGGGGACCGCCTTCGGACAAGGACCGTCTACGAGCAGTACTTC; CDR3aa: CASSGDRLRTRTVYEQYF
d_gene: TRBD1; abundance: -; j_gene: TRBJ2-3; v_gene: TRBV5-4; len: 15; CDR3nt: TGTGCCAGCAGCTTGGGAGGACAGGGGCCAGATACGCAGTATTTT; CDR3aa: CASSLGGQGPDTQYF
d_gene: -; abundance: -; j_gene: TRBJ2-7; v_gene: TRBV24-1; len: 14; CDR3nt: TGTGCCACCAGTGAAGGTGCATCGGGCTACGAGCAGTACTTC; CDR3aa: CATSEGASGYEQYF
d_gene: -; abundance: -; j_gene: TRBJ1-2; v_gene: TRBV14; len: 14; CDR3nt: TGTGCCAGCAGCCAAGATATCGAGTACTATGGCTACACCTTC; CDR3aa: CASSQDIEYYGYTF
d_gene: -; abundance: -; j_gene: TRBJ2-5; v_gene: TRBV24-1; len: 13; CDR3nt: TGTGCCACCAGTGGGGACAAGGTAGAGACCCAGTACTTC; CDR3aa: CATSGDKVETQYF
d_gene: -; abundance: -; j_gene: TRBJ1-1; v_gene: TRBV29-1; len: 11; CDR3nt: TGCAGCGTTTATGTCAACACTGAAGCTTTCTTT; CDR3aa: CSVYVNTEAFF
d_gene: -; abundance: -; j_gene: TRBJ2-7; v_gene: TRBV2; len: 13; CDR3nt: TGTGCCAGCACCGGCACTCTCTCCTACGAGCAGTACTTC; CDR3aa: CASTGTLSYEQYF
d_gene: TRBD2; abundance: -; j_gene: TRBJ2-7; v_gene: TRBV14; len: 15; CDR3nt: TGTGCCGGCAGCCCCGGGACTAGCGAATCCTACGAGCAGTACTTC; CDR3aa: CAGSPGTSESYEQYF
d_gene: TRBD1; abundance: -; j_gene: TRBJ1-2; v_gene: TRBV20-1; len: 16; CDR3nt: TGCAGTGCTATGAGGGGAGGACAGGGGGTTAACTATGGCTACACCTTC; CDR3aa: CSAMRGGQGVNYGYTF
d_gene: -; abundance: -; j_gene: TRBJ2-7; v_gene: TRBV20-1; len: 13; CDR3nt: TGCAGTGCCACCGTTTCTAGATTTGACGAGCAGTACTTC; CDR3aa: CSATVSRFDEQYF
d_gene: -; abundance: once; j_gene: TRBJ2-5; v_gene: TRBV6-1; len: 14; CDR3nt: TGTGCCAGCAGGAGTGGGGGGTACCAAGAGACCCAGTACTTC; CDR3aa: CASRSGGYQETQYF
d_gene: -; abundance: -; j_gene: TRBJ1-1; v_gene: TRBV24-1; len: 14; CDR3nt: TGTGCCACCAGTGCCGCCGACAGTGGCGCTGAAGCTTTCTTT; CDR3aa: CATSAADSGAEAFF
d_gene: -; abundance: -; j_gene: TRBJ1-6; v_gene: TRBV9; len: 16; CDR3nt: TGTGCCAGCAGCTTAGGAGGGATGGGGAAGGATTCACCCCTCCACTTT; CDR3aa: CASSLGGMGKDSPLHF
d_gene: TRBD2; abundance: -; j_gene: TRBJ2-7; v_gene: TRBV10-2; len: 17; CDR3nt: TGCGCCAGCAGTGAGCAACGGACTAGCGGGAGGTCGTACGAGCAGTACTTC; CDR3aa: CASSEQRTSGRSYEQYF
d_gene: TRBD2; abundance: -; j_gene: TRBJ2-5; v_gene: TRBV20-1; len: 15; CDR3nt: TGCAGTGCTAGAGAGATAGCGGGGGAAGTAGAGACCCAGTACTTC; CDR3aa: CSAREIAGEVETQYF
d_gene: -; abundance: -; j_gene: TRBJ1-2; v_gene: TRBV11-2; len: 16; CDR3nt: TGTGCCAGCAGCAAGGGCGGCAGAATGAAGAACTATGGCTACACCTTC; CDR3aa: CASSKGGRMKNYGYTF
d_gene: -; abundance: few; j_gene: TRBJ2-1; v_gene: TRBV10-1; len: 15; CDR3nt: TGCGCCAGCAGTGAGTGGAAGGGGTCCCTCAATGAGCAGTTCTTC; CDR3aa: CASSEWKGSLNEQFF
d_gene: -; abundance: few; j_gene: TRBJ2-1; v_gene: TRBV10-3; len: 14; CDR3nt: TGTGCCATCAGTGCCGAGAGCTCCTACAATGAGCAGTTCTTC; CDR3aa: CAISAESSYNEQFF
d_gene: TRBD1; abundance: -; j_gene: TRBJ2-2; v_gene: TRBV9; len: 17; CDR3nt: TGTGCCAGCAGCGTAGAAGTAGGGGGCTTGAACACCGGGGAGCTGTTTTTT; CDR3aa: CASSVEVGGLNTGELFF
d_gene: -; abundance: once; j_gene: TRBJ2-5; v_gene: TRBV2; len: 17; CDR3nt: TGTGCCAGCAGTGAATTAGGCCCGCTCCGACACCAAGAGACCCAGTACTTC; CDR3aa: CASSELGPLRHQETQYF
d_gene: TRBD1; abundance: -; j_gene: TRBJ2-7; v_gene: TRBV11-2; len: 16; CDR3nt: TGTGCCAGCAGCCTTGGACAGGGGTCCTCTACCGACGAGCAGTACTTC; CDR3aa: CASSLGQGSSTDEQYF